Each of the 20 T cell receptor beta chains below was sequenced from the same sample in a study of T-cell reconstitution after alpha-beta-depleted transplantation in children. Unique molecular identifiers were incorporated into the prepared TCRbeta library. Using its own MiXCR run on the PCR reads, TCRdb lists one record per CDR3 protein. The data contain roughly 610,000 distinct CDR3 sequences, 8% to 11% of them singletons. This material consisted of PBMCs from the stem cell graft donor, taken from the stem cell graft. The origin of the receptors is a human donor who donated a stem cell graft to a child with acute myeloid leukemia.

This clonotype was seen only a few times. The CDR3 reads CSVGVPKGTNYGYTF. For the CDR3, the DNA is TGCAGCGTTGGGGTCCCGAAGGGAACTAACTATGGCTACACCTTC. The chain recombines TRBV29-1 with TRBJ1-2; unclear D gene. The CDR3 is 15 amino acids. Germline CDR1 reads SQVTM; CDR2 reads ANQGSEA. Between the trimmed V and J ends, which lost 4 bases and 0 bases, there was a span of 15 bases.

The sample holds a few counts of this clonotype. The J gene is TRBJ2-4, the V gene TRBV15; the D is unclear. V lost 0 bases and J 5 bases, leaving 11 bases between the germline ends. The CDR3 consists of 15 residues. CDR1 and CDR2 from the germline V gene are LNHNV and YYDKDF (reference sequence). CDR3: CATSREDGVQNIQYF. The CDR3 DNA is TGTGCCACCAGCAGAGAGGACGGCGTCCAAAACATTCAGTACTTC. Complete variable domain (other parts from reference TRBV15 and TRBJ2-4): DAMVIQNPRYQVTQFGKPVTLSCSQTLNHNVMYWYQQKSSQAPKLLFHYYDKDFNNEADTPDNFQSRRPNTSFCFLDIRSPGLGDTAMYLCATSREDGVQNIQYFGAGTRLSVL.

At least ten counts were recorded for this clonotype. V gene TRBV5-1 combines with J gene TRBJ1-1; 7 bases align to TRBD1. Germline values: CDR1 SGHRS, CDR2 YFSETQ. Germline trimming cut 0 bases from V and 5 bases from J; bases unmatched to any gene: 1. CDR3 length: 13 amino acids. CDR3 nucleotide sequence: TGCGCCAGCAGCTTGGAGACAGGGACTGAAGCTTTCTTT. Amino acid sequence: CASSLETGTEAFF.

This clonotype occurred once. This chain links TRBV27 with TRBJ2-2; D is possibly TRBD1 or TRBD2 (5 bases each). The CDR3 sequence is 17 residues long. The germline V and J ends were trimmed by 4 bases and 2 bases, with 17 bases remaining between them. Per germline, CDR1 MNHEY and CDR2 SMNVEV (reference sequence). CDR3 loop: CASSYLPGAANTGELFF. Written as DNA, the CDR3 is TGTGCCAGCAGTTATCTTCCCGGGGCAGCAAACACCGGGGAGCTGTTTTTT.

The table lists this clonotype with many counts. V usage is TRBV10-3 and J usage is TRBJ1-6; 7 bases are a match to TRBD1. The CDR3 spans 14 residues. CDR1 and CDR2 from the germline V gene are ENHRY and SYGVKD. The V gene end was trimmed by 5 bases and the J gene end by 9 bases; junction bases not matched to a gene: 7. The CDR3 sequence: CAISQGGKGSPLHF. CDR3 bases: TGTGCCATCAGTCAAGGGGGCAAGGGTTCACCCCTCCACTTT.

This clonotype came up a few times. The chain joins TRBV18 to TRBJ1-1; the D gene is possibly TRBD1 (6 bases). CDR3 length: 16 amino acids. The V gene lost 6 bases and the J gene lost 0 bases, with 17 bases spanning the gap. The germline CDR1 and CDR2 sequences are KGHSH and LQKENI. The CDR3 nucleotides read TGTGCCAGCTCTCCCGCTGGAGGGGGGATGAACACTGAAGCTTTCTTT. It is translated as CASSPAGGGMNTEAFF. The variable domain in full, completed from reference TRBV18 and TRBJ1-1, reads NAGVMQNPRHLVRRRGQEARLRCSPMKGHSHVYWYRQLPEEGLKFMVYLQKENIIDESGMPKERFSAEFPKEGPSILRIQQVVRGDSAAYFCASSPAGGGMNTEAFFGQGTRLTVV.

Ten or more counts support this clonotype. This chain connects TRBV6-1 to TRBJ2-7, with TRBD1 matching over 7 bases. Germline V gene lookup returns CDR1 MNHNS and CDR2 SASEGT. The CDR3 has 13 amino acids. V lost 5 bases and J lost 6; bases outside the gene matches: 7. CDR3 loop: CASSLGTVLEQYF. In nucleotides, the CDR3 is TGTGCCAGCAGTCTAGGGACAGTCCTCGAGCAGTACTTC.

This clonotype was found many times. V usage is TRBV29-1 and J usage is TRBJ2-1; D is unclear. CDR3 length equals 12 residues. V lost 5 bases and J lost 5, with 10 bases in between. CDR1 SQVTM and CDR2 ANQGSEA come from the germline V gene. DNA for the CDR3: TGCAGCGTTCGGCGCGGTGACAATGAGCAGTTCTTC. Protein: CSVRRGDNEQFF.

V usage is TRBV5-1 and J usage is TRBJ1-5, with D tentatively TRBD1 (5 bases). The CDR3 has 15 residues. V was clipped by 4 bases and J by 6 bases, with 17 bases between them. The germline V gene encodes CDR1 SGHRS and CDR2 YFSETQ. CDR3 bases: TGCGCCAGCAGCCTGGAAACAGGCATGGGTCAGCCCCAGCATTTT. This codes for CASSLETGMGQPQHF.

There are a few counts of this clonotype. The V call is TRBV6-5, the J call TRBJ1-2; weak D call: TRBD1 (5 bases). V was trimmed by 0 bases and J by 4 bases, leaving 15 bases between them. The CDR3 sequence is 16 residues long. Germline CDR1 reads MNHEY; CDR2 reads SVGAGI. CDR3 protein: CASSYSSGGVGYGYTF. The CDR3 nucleotides are TGTGCCAGCAGTTACTCGAGTGGGGGGGTTGGCTATGGCTACACCTTC.

The J gene is TRBJ2-2, the V gene TRBV20-1; the match to TRBD1 covers 7 bases. Germline V gene data show CDR1 as DFQATT and CDR2 as SNEGSKA (reference sequence). CDR3 length equals 12 residues. V lost 5 bases to trimming and J lost 8 bases; unmatched junction nucleotides: 5. The CDR3 protein is CSARQGTGELFF. The CDR3 DNA sequence: TGCAGTGCTCGACAGGGAACGGGGGAGCTGTTTTTT.

The chain is built from TRBV27 and TRBJ2-1; D is ambiguous. With 0 bases removed from V and 4 bases from J, the gap between germline ends came to 10 bases. The CDR3 spans 15 residues. Germline CDR1 MNHEY, CDR2 SMNVEV (reference sequence). The DNA for the CDR3 is TGTGCCAGCAGTTTATCCCTGACGGCTTACAATGAGCAGTTCTTC. This codes for CASSLSLTAYNEQFF.

This clonotype was picked up a small number of times. The chain recombines TRBV29-1 with TRBJ1-2; 9 nucleotides match TRBD1. V shed 5 bases, J shed 6 bases, and the junction held 4 bases outside the gene matches. The CDR3 has 12 amino acids. The germline CDR1 and CDR2 sequences are SQVTM and ANQGSEA. CDR3: CSVTGGGDGYTF. The CDR3 DNA sequence: TGCAGCGTTACAGGGGGCGGAGATGGCTACACCTTC. Full variable domain (rest looked up from reference TRBV29-1 and TRBJ1-2): SAVISQKPSRDICQRGTSLTIQCQVDSQVTMMFWYRQQPGQSLTLIATANQGSEATYESGFVIDKFPISRPNLTFSTLTVSNMSPEDSSIYLCSVTGGGDGYTFGSGTRLTVV.

This clonotype has only a few counts. This chain uses TRBV12-3 or TRBV12-4 with TRBJ2-5; no clear D. V lost 3 bases, J lost 1 base, and 9 bases lay in between. The CDR3 is 14 residues long. This chain's CDR3 is CASSFQLFQETQYF. The CDR3 DNA reads as TGTGCCAGCAGTTTCCAGCTCTTCCAAGAGACCCAGTACTTC.

Many counts were recorded for this clonotype. This chain uses TRBV7-9 with TRBJ2-3, with 9 bases identical to TRBD1. Per the germline V gene, CDR1 is SEHNR and CDR2 is FQNEAQ (reference sequence). The V and J ends lost 5 bases and 5 bases, in that order; junction bases with no gene match: 8. CDR3 length: 15 amino acids. CDR3 bases: TGTGCCAGCAGCAACAGGGACAGGGCTATAGATACGCAGTATTTT. Its translation: CASSNRDRAIDTQYF.

To note about this clonotype: It is likely a read error, because the conserved phenylalanine at the end of the CDR3 is missing. The CDR3 spells CSARRAGPYNEQFI. CDR3 coding DNA: TGCAGTGCTAGACGAGCGGGGCCCTACAATGAGCAGTTCATC. This chain links TRBV20-1 with TRBJ2-1; 7 nucleotides align to TRBD2. The CDR3 is 14 residues long. With 2 bases clipped from V and 2 bases from J, the junction kept 3 bases outside the gene matches. Germline CDR1 is DFQATT and CDR2 is SNEGSKA (reference sequence).

V is TRBV6-5 and J is TRBJ2-1; 7 bases align to TRBD2. The ends lost 4 bases at V and 4 bases at J; junction bases unmatched: 10. This CDR3 is 16 amino acids long. The germline gives CDR1 MNHEY, CDR2 SVGAGI. CDR3 sequence: CASSSQRTRDYNEQFF. The CDR3 region has the DNA TGTGCCAGCAGTTCACAGAGGACTAGGGATTACAATGAGCAGTTCTTC.

This clonotype was picked up a small number of times. DNA of the CDR3: TGTGCCTGGAGTCCCCGACCGGGAATGAACACTGAAGCTTTCTTT. Protein: CAWSPRPGMNTEAFF. This rearrangement joins TRBV30 to TRBJ1-1; no definite D call. V gave up 2 bases and J gave up 0 bases, with 13 bases separating them. Looked up from germline, CDR1 is GTSNPN and CDR2 is SVGIG (reference sequence). The CDR3 contains 15 residues.

This clonotype has only a few counts. The rearrangement joins TRBV12-3 or TRBV12-4 to TRBJ1-3; D not certain. V lost 1 base to trimming and J lost 2 bases, with 9 bases between them. This CDR3 is built from 15 residues. CDR3 in amino acids: CASSLGGTAGNTIYF. As DNA, the CDR3 is TGTGCCAGCAGTTTAGGAGGAACAGCTGGAAACACCATATATTTT.

The V and J genes are TRBV7-9 and TRBJ2-7; either TRBD1 or TRBD2 may fit D (5 bases each). This CDR3 spans 17 amino acids. V shed 5 bases and J shed 2 bases, with 22 bases lying between them. From germline, CDR1 is SEHNR and CDR2 FQNEAQ (reference sequence). The CDR3 DNA follows: TGTGCCAGCAGCCCCGCGATGGGGCTAGCCCCAGCCTACGAGCAGTACTTC. Translation gives CASSPAMGLAPAYEQYF.